This T cell receptor (beta chain) was documented in a study of blood T cell repertoires in COVID-19. On the study more broadly: Spain, Italy and the United States supplied samples that represented acute and convalescent COVID-19. Sources were T cells, B-cell-depleted T cells, or PBMCs; the material itself was cDNA or gDNA.

Trimming took 1 base from V and 6 from J, leaving 7 bases between them. Germline V gene sequence: CDR1 DFQATT, CDR2 SNEGSKA (reference sequence). This CDR3 region has 11 residues. Original processing methods: From reference gene primer amplification, estimates of nucleated cell counts were derived. Repertoires were generated with immunoSEQ multiplex PCR, while TCRdb's copy carries only in-frame clones and drops some. V, J and clone size are taken as reported in that table, and D and trimming were inferred from the DNA itself. The data contain around 280,000 clones, approximately 90% of them singletons.

Sequences were obtained from peripheral blood. V usage is TRBV20-1 and J usage is TRBJ2-7; D perhaps matches TRBD1 (6 bases). The sequence was obtained from a woman aged 50 to 60 who had recovered from COVID-19. The CDR3 sequence is CSARVGGEQYF. The CDR3 region has the DNA TGCAGTGCTAGAGTAGGGGGCGAGCAGTACTTC.